Listed below are T cell receptor beta chains from one sample, sequenced in a study of a mutant IDH1 vaccine in newly diagnosed glioma. Measured with immunoSEQ multiplex PCR; TCRdb has only the in-frame clones, and not every one. This sample has about 39,000 clones, with 75% to 85% found just once. The antigens of these receptors remain unknown. This specimen was peripheral blood mononuclear cells (PBMCs), taken from a glioma patient whose treatment included an IDH1 peptide vaccine. Source of these receptors: a woman aged 25 to 39 with glioma. Some clones in this sample may be carry-over from other donors' samples. Each CDR3 is given with its conserved first and last residue. Fields, in order: D gene, J gene, clone size, CDR3 length, V gene, CDR3 DNA, CDR3 protein. The D gene is left open where the match is weak. Rows may omit the clone size; those that give it use once, few, many or a size class.

D: NA
J: TRBJ1-5
size: few
length: 15
V: TRBV28
DNA: TGTGCCAGCAGTTTACCCAGTCATAGCAATCAGCCCCAGCATTTT
CDR3: CASSLPSHSNQPQHF

D: TRBD1
J: TRBJ2-2
size: NA
length: 16
V: TRBV9
DNA: TGTGCCAGCAGCCCTAGGACAGGGAAGAACACCGGGGAGCTGTTTTTT
CDR3: CASSPRTGKNTGELFF

D: NA
J: TRBJ1-3
size: NA
length: 15
V: TRBV4-1
DNA: TGCGCCAGCAGCCCCCGATGGCTGGGCGGAAACACCATATATTTT
CDR3: CASSPRWLGGNTIYF

D: NA
J: TRBJ1-4
size: NA
length: 13
V: TRBV27
DNA: TGTGCCAGCAGTCTCAACTATAATGAAAAACTGTTTTTT
CDR3: CASSLNYNEKLFF

D: TRBD2
J: TRBJ2-2
size: NA
length: 17
V: TRBV10-3
DNA: TGTGCCATCAGTGAGTCGAAGCGGGGGGGCGATTTCGGGGAGCTGTTTTTT
CDR3: CAISESKRGGDFGELFF

D: NA
J: TRBJ1-1
size: NA
length: 14
V: TRBV5-1
DNA: TGCGCCAGCAGCTTGGCTCAAACGAACACTGAAGCTTTCTTT
CDR3: CASSLAQTNTEAFF

D: NA
J: TRBJ1-5
size: NA
length: 12
V: TRBV30
DNA: TGTGCCTGGAGCCAGGACAATCAGCCCCAGCATTTT
CDR3: CAWSQDNQPQHF

D: TRBD2
J: TRBJ2-1
size: NA
length: 22
V: TRBV7-6
DNA: TGTGCCAGCAGCTTAGTTCGGGGATTAGGACTAGCGGGAGCGGAAGCCTACAATGAGCAGTTCTTC
CDR3: CASSLVRGLGLAGAEAYNEQFF

D: TRBD1
J: TRBJ2-7
size: NA
length: 13
V: TRBV4-1
DNA: TGCGCCAGCAGTCGACAGGGGGCCTACGAGCAGTACTTC
CDR3: CASSRQGAYEQYF

D: NA
J: TRBJ2-7
size: NA
length: 15
V: TRBV19
DNA: TGTGCCAGTAGTATAGGGGGGGCCGGGTCCTACGAGCAGTACTTC
CDR3: CASSIGGAGSYEQYF

D: TRBD2
J: TRBJ2-2
size: NA
length: 20
V: TRBV9
DNA: TGTGCCAGCAGGGCGCCCGGGGGGACTAGCGGAAGGGATAGCACCGGGGAGCTGTTTTTT
CDR3: CASRAPGGTSGRDSTGELFF

D: TRBD1
J: TRBJ2-7
size: NA
length: 14
V: TRBV7-2
DNA: TGTGCCAGCAGCGCCGGACAGGGACCCTACGAGCAGTACTTC
CDR3: CASSAGQGPYEQYF

D: NA
J: TRBJ1-5
size: medium-sized
length: 15
V: TRBV30
DNA: TGTGCCTGGAGTTGGAGAGACAGTTGGGGTCAGCCCCAGCATTTT
CDR3: CAWSWRDSWGQPQHF

D: NA
J: TRBJ2-2
size: NA
length: 14
V: TRBV5-1
DNA: TGCGCCAGCGGCGGGACGGGGGACACCGGGGAGCTGTTTTTT
CDR3: CASGGTGDTGELFF

D: NA
J: TRBJ2-1
size: NA
length: 14
V: TRBV7-9
DNA: TGTGCCAGCAGCTCATCCGGGAGCCAGGGTGAGCAGTTCTTC
CDR3: CASSSSGSQGEQFF

D: NA
J: TRBJ1-2
size: NA
length: 15
V: TRBV5-4
DNA: TGTGCCAGCAGCTTGGCCCACAGGCCCGCCTATGGCTACACCTTC
CDR3: CASSLAHRPAYGYTF

D: TRBD1
J: TRBJ1-1
size: NA
length: 14
V: TRBV6-6
DNA: TGTGCCAGCAGTATGACAGGGATAGTCGCTGAAGCTTTCTTT
CDR3: CASSMTGIVAEAFF

D: NA
J: TRBJ1-1
size: NA
length: 17
V: TRBV5-1
DNA: TGCGCCAGCAGCTTGGCCGGGGCAGGCGGCATGAACACTGAAGCTTTCTTT
CDR3: CASSLAGAGGMNTEAFF

D: NA
J: TRBJ2-2
size: NA
length: 13
V: TRBV27
DNA: TGTGCCAGCTCCAGGTTGAACACCGGGGAGCTGTTTTTT
CDR3: CASSRLNTGELFF

D: TRBD2
J: TRBJ2-5
size: NA
length: 17
V: TRBV7-9
DNA: TGTGCCAGCAGCTTAGGTTGGACTAGCGGGGATCAAGAGACCCAGTACTTC
CDR3: CASSLGWTSGDQETQYF

D: NA
J: TRBJ1-4
size: once
length: 15
V: TRBV6-5
DNA: TGTGCCAGCGGGGGGGGGATATCGGCTAATGAAAAACTGTTTTTT
CDR3: CASGGGISANEKLFF

D: TRBD1
J: TRBJ1-5
size: NA
length: 15
V: TRBV28
DNA: TGTGCCAGCAGAACCCACAGGGGTTGGAATCAGCCCCAGCATTTT
CDR3: CASRTHRGWNQPQHF

D: TRBD2
J: TRBJ2-7
size: NA
length: 15
V: TRBV14
DNA: TGTGCCAGCAGCCAAACCGGGGGGAGCTCCTACGAGCAGTACTTC
CDR3: CASSQTGGSSYEQYF

D: NA
J: TRBJ2-1
size: NA
length: 16
V: TRBV7-9
DNA: TGTGCCAGCAGCGTAGACCAGGGGTTAGTAGGGAATGAGCAGTTCTTC
CDR3: CASSVDQGLVGNEQFF

D: NA
J: TRBJ2-1
size: NA
length: 13
V: TRBV7-9
DNA: TGTGCCAGCAGCTCTGCGGGGCCCAATGAGCAGTTCTTC
CDR3: CASSSAGPNEQFF

D: NA
J: TRBJ1-5
size: few
length: 15
V: TRBV5-5
DNA: TGTGCCAGCGCCCTTTGGGACAACCTGGATCAGCCCCAGCATTTT
CDR3: CASALWDNLDQPQHF

D: NA
J: TRBJ1-1
size: NA
length: 15
V: TRBV6-5
DNA: TGTGCCAGCAGTAACGGACCTGGGTTAAACACTGAAGCTTTCTTT
CDR3: CASSNGPGLNTEAFF

D: NA
J: TRBJ2-2
size: NA
length: 12
V: TRBV9
DNA: TGTGCCAGCAGCGTTGGAACCGGGGAGCTGTTTTTT
CDR3: CASSVGTGELFF

D: NA
J: TRBJ2-3
size: NA
length: 14
V: TRBV18
DNA: TGTGCCAGCTCACGGGCAGTCAGCACAGATACGCAGTATTTT
CDR3: CASSRAVSTDTQYF

D: NA
J: TRBJ1-2
size: few
length: 14
V: TRBV14
DNA: TGTGCCAGCAGCCCGAGGGGTCGGGGTTCGGGCTACACCTTC
CDR3: CASSPRGRGSGYTF

D: TRBD2
J: TRBJ2-3
size: few
length: 15
V: TRBV10-3
DNA: TGTGCCATCAGGCAACCTAGCGGGAGTACAGATACGCAGTATTTT
CDR3: CAIRQPSGSTDTQYF

D: TRBD2
J: TRBJ2-7
size: NA
length: 19
V: TRBV4-1
DNA: TGCGCCAGCAGCCAGGTTCCGGGACTAGGAAGGAAAAGCTCCTACGAGCAGTACTTC
CDR3: CASSQVPGLGRKSSYEQYF

D: NA
J: TRBJ2-4
size: NA
length: 15
V: TRBV19
DNA: TGTGCCAGTAGTGCATCGGGAGTAGCCAAAAACATTCAGTACTTC
CDR3: CASSASGVAKNIQYF

D: NA
J: TRBJ2-7
size: once
length: 15
V: TRBV5-4
DNA: TGTGCCAGCAGCTTGGCGGGGGTTGGAGCCTACGAGCAGTACTTC
CDR3: CASSLAGVGAYEQYF

D: NA
J: TRBJ1-1
size: NA
length: 14
V: TRBV30
DNA: TGTGCCTGGAGTTCCGAGGGGAGGAACACTGAAGCTTTCTTT
CDR3: CAWSSEGRNTEAFF

D: NA
J: TRBJ2-5
size: medium-sized
length: 15
V: TRBV6-5
DNA: TGTGCCAGCAGGGCTCTGACAGGCTCAGGGGAGACCCAGTACTTC
CDR3: CASRALTGSGETQYF

D: NA
J: TRBJ2-7
size: NA
length: 15
V: TRBV25-1
DNA: TGTGCCAGCAGTCCTGATCAGGGGAGTAACTACGAGCAGTACTTC
CDR3: CASSPDQGSNYEQYF

D: NA
J: TRBJ2-7
size: NA
length: 13
V: TRBV19
DNA: TGTGCCAGTAGTATAGCGGGAGCATACGAGCAGTACTTC
CDR3: CASSIAGAYEQYF

D: NA
J: TRBJ1-6
size: NA
length: 15
V: TRBV30
DNA: TGTGCCTGGAGTATGACCGCAACAGGGACTTCACCCCTCCACTTT
CDR3: CAWSMTATGTSPLHF

D: TRBD1
J: TRBJ1-2
size: NA
length: 16
V: TRBV29-1
DNA: TGCAGCGCCAAGATTACCGGGACAGGGGGTCTCTATGGCTACACCTTC
CDR3: CSAKITGTGGLYGYTF

D: TRBD2
J: TRBJ2-2
size: NA
length: 17
V: TRBV5-6
DNA: TGTGCCAGCAGCTTGGCCCCTAGCGGGAGATTCACCGGGGAGCTGTTTTTT
CDR3: CASSLAPSGRFTGELFF

D: NA
J: TRBJ2-1
size: once
length: 13
V: TRBV2
DNA: TGTGCCAGCAGGCTAGCGTCCTACAATGAGCAGTTCTTC
CDR3: CASRLASYNEQFF

D: NA
J: TRBJ1-6
size: NA
length: 15
V: TRBV4-2
DNA: TGTGCCAGCAGCCAGGGGTGGGGGCTGCGGTCACCCCTCCACTTT
CDR3: CASSQGWGLRSPLHF

D: NA
J: TRBJ2-7
size: NA
length: 11
V: TRBV25-1
DNA: TGTGCCAGCAACCGCGGCTACGAGCAGTACTTC
CDR3: CASNRGYEQYF

D: TRBD1
J: TRBJ1-2
size: NA
length: 14
V: TRBV7-8
DNA: TGTGCCAGCAGCTTTGGACAGGGAGGAGGAGGCTACACCTTC
CDR3: CASSFGQGGGGYTF

D: TRBD1
J: TRBJ2-7
size: NA
length: 14
V: TRBV10-1
DNA: TGCGCCAGCAGCGACAGGGGGAGCTCCTACGAGCAGTACTTC
CDR3: CASSDRGSSYEQYF

D: TRBD1
J: TRBJ1-1
size: NA
length: 13
V: TRBV29-1
DNA: TGCAGCGCAAAACAGGGGGCATTCACTGAAGCTTTCTTT
CDR3: CSAKQGAFTEAFF

D: NA
J: TRBJ1-1
size: NA
length: 14
V: TRBV18
DNA: TGTGCCAGCTCACCGGGGCCCCGCCACACTGAAGCTTTCTTT
CDR3: CASSPGPRHTEAFF

D: NA
J: TRBJ1-1
size: few
length: 12
V: TRBV7-9
DNA: TGTGCCAGCAGCCTAGGGGAGGCCGAAGCTTTCTTT
CDR3: CASSLGEAEAFF

D: NA
J: TRBJ1-2
size: NA
length: 16
V: TRBV9
DNA: TGTGCCAGCAGCTTCTTCCCGGGACCCTATAACTATGGCTACACCTTC
CDR3: CASSFFPGPYNYGYTF

D: NA
J: TRBJ2-7
size: NA
length: 13
V: TRBV6-6
DNA: TGTGCCAGCAGCCAGACACCAACCTACGAGCAGTACTTC
CDR3: CASSQTPTYEQYF

D: TRBD1
J: TRBJ2-2
size: NA
length: 17
V: TRBV5-1
DNA: TGCGCCAGCAGACAGGGACAGGGAGGGAGTTACACCGGGGAGCTGTTTTTT
CDR3: CASRQGQGGSYTGELFF

D: TRBD2
J: TRBJ2-1
size: NA
length: 16
V: TRBV18
DNA: TGTGCCAGCTCACCACCAGCCCAAGCGGGGTGGAATGAGCAGTTCTTC
CDR3: CASSPPAQAGWNEQFF

D: NA
J: TRBJ2-1
size: NA
length: 13
V: TRBV30
DNA: TGTGCCTGGGGCGGGTTGGCCGACAATGAGCAGTTCTTC
CDR3: CAWGGLADNEQFF

D: TRBD2
J: TRBJ2-1
size: once
length: 16
V: TRBV19
DNA: TGTGCCAGTAGGCCTAGCGGGAGGGCCAAGGACAATGAGCAGTTCTTC
CDR3: CASRPSGRAKDNEQFF

D: TRBD2
J: TRBJ2-7
size: NA
length: 15
V: TRBV2
DNA: TGTGCCAGCGAGGGGGGACTAGCGGTATCCTACGAGCAGTACTTC
CDR3: CASEGGLAVSYEQYF

D: TRBD1
J: TRBJ2-5
size: NA
length: 15
V: TRBV5-6
DNA: TGTGCCAGCAGCTGGGGGCTACAGGGGCTAAAGACCCAGTACTTC
CDR3: CASSWGLQGLKTQYF